This T cell receptor beta chain was recorded in a study of beta chain features in type 1 diabetes. Study results and limitations: All four CD4+ subsets of Type 1 diabetes patients contained TCRB CDR3s that were moderately but significantly shorter. In comparison with healthy donors, patients had naive, central memory and Treg TCRB repertoires that appeared more similar.

Only one heparinised blood draw was taken per donor, and its volume averaged about 116 mL. A sort by CD45RO/CCR7/CD25/CD127/CD95/CD27 yielded CD4+ naive, central memory, regulatory and stem cell-like memory cells. Sequencing targeted expressed TCRB transcripts, as all isolated RNA had been reverse transcribed. This table comes from immunoSEQ multiplex PCR, and its TCRdb copy is limited to in-frame clones, with some not included. The data contain 350,000 or so clones, 15% to 20% of them singletons. V trimming: 0 bases; J trimming: 4 bases; junction bases outside the gene matches: 1. Per germline, CDR1 SGHTA and CDR2 FQGNSA. The CDR3 consists of 16 residues. To note about this clone: Its antigen is not identified.

This sequence was found in a woman aged 18-29 years in good health. The chain recombines TRBV7-2 with TRBJ2-1; TRBD2 matches 12 bases. Material for sequencing was naive CD4+ T cells from blood. CDR3 region: CASSLALAGGYNEQFF. In DNA form, the CDR3 reads TGTGCCAGCAGCTTAGCCCTAGCGGGGGGGTACAATGAGCAGTTCTTC.